The clone carrying this T cell receptor beta chain was found a few times. As originally analysed: Researchers report that nucleated cell counts were estimated from reference gene primer amplification. TCRdb keeps only in-frame clones here, not all; method: immunoSEQ multiplex PCR. That table gives V, J and clone size, and the DNA gave D and trimming. The sample comprises some 120,000 clones, about 85% of which are singletons, and over 25% rests with the top ten. The source of the sample is a study of blood T cell repertoires in COVID-19. Across the whole study: PBMCs, B-cell-depleted T cells, or T cells were the source of the cDNA or gDNA that made up the material.

Trimming pared 3 bases from V and 1 base from J, leaving 6 bases between. The length of the CDR3 is 13 residues. Germline V gives CDR1 MNHEY, CDR2 SMNVEV (reference sequence). This chain links TRBV27 with TRBJ1-2; D is unresolved. The origin of this receptor is an elderly woman with acute or convalescent COVID-19. Sequencing used peripheral blood. CDR3 amino acids: CASSFSNNYGYTF. DNA of the CDR3: TGTGCCAGCAGTTTCAGTAATAACTATGGCTACACCTTC.